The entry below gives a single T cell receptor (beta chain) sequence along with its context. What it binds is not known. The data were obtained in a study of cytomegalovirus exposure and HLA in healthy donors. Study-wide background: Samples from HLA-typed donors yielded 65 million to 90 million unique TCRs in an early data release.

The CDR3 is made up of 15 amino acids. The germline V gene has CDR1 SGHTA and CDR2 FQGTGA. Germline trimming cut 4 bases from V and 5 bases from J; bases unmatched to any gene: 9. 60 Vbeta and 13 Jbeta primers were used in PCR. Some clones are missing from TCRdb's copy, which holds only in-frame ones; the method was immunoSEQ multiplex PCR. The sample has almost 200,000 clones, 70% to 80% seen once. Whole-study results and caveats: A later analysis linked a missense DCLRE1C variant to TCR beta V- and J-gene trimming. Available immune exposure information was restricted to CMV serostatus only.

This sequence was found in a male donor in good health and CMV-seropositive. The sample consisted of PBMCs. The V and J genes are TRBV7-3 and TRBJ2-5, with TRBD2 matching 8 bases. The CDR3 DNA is TGTGCCAGCAGCTCAACCCGGACTAGCCCGGAGACCCAGTACTTC. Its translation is CASSSTRTSPETQYF.